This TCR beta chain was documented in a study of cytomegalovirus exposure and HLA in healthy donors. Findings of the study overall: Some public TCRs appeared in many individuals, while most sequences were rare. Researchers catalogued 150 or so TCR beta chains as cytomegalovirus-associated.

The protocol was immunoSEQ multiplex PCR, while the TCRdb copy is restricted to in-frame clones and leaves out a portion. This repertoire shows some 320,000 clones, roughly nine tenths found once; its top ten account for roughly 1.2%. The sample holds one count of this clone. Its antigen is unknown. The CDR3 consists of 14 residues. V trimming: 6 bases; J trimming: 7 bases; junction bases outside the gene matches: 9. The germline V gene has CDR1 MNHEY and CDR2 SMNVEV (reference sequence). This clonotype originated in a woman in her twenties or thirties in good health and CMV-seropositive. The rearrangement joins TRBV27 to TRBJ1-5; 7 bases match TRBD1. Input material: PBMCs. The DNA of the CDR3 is TGTGCCAGCAGAGGGGGCAGACGGGGACAGCCCCAGCATTTT. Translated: CASRGGRRGQPQHF.